This entry lists 6 T cell receptor beta chains sequenced from one sample in a study of tumor-infiltrating lymphocytes in primary liver carcinoma. In addition to blood RNA drawn from unsorted whole blood, germline DNA was extracted. TCR beta cDNA came from about 450 ng total RNA, primed with a constant-region primer. Amplification in three nested multiplex PCR rounds with slightly modified ARM-PCR gave rise to TCR beta libraries. It was with TRBV1-TRBV30 forward primers and a C-beta reverse primer that the first two PCR rounds were run, at roughly 10 cycles each. One entry per CDR3 protein results from TCRdb running MiXCR on the multiplex PCR reads. The table lists over 250,000 distinct CDR3 sequences, about three fifths of them singletons. Specimen: peripheral blood. These receptors were taken from a woman aged 25 to 45 with primary liver carcinoma and hepatitis B virus infection.

Concerning this clonotype: The junction does not match germline at one end; this may be a read error. This chain joins TRBV12-3 or TRBV12-4 and TRBJ1-1; perhaps TRBD1 as D (6 bases). CDR3 length equals 13 residues. The CDR3 loop reads CASSFNRVIETFF. In DNA, the CDR3 is TGTGCCAGCAGTTTTAACAGGGTAATTGAAACTTTCTTT.

Only a few counts were recorded for this clonotype. This chain joins TRBV13 and TRBJ2-1; tentatively, D is TRBD2 (5 bases). V lost 5 bases, J lost 7 bases, and 15 bases lay in between. Germline V CDR1 and CDR2: PRHDT, FYEKMQ (reference sequence). This CDR3 contains 14 residues. Written as DNA, the CDR3 is TGTGCCAGCAGCCTTAATGAGGGCTATAATGAGCAGTTCTTC. Amino acids: CASSLNEGYNEQFF.

This clonotype was counted at least ten times. This rearrangement joins TRBV29-1 to TRBJ2-1; 10 positions agree with TRBD2. Per germline, CDR1 SQVTM and CDR2 ANQGSEA. V gave up 5 bases and J gave up 5 bases; unmatched junction bases: 3. This CDR3 spans 13 amino acids. The CDR3 reads CSVLTSGNNEQFF. The CDR3 nucleotides read TGCAGCGTTCTCACTAGCGGGAACAATGAGCAGTTCTTC.

A remark on this clonotype: A much larger clone differs from this one at a single base, so this may be a read error. The J gene is TRBJ1-1, the V gene TRBV12-3 or TRBV12-4; 7 bases line up with TRBD1. The CDR3 contains 15 residues. The CDR3 DNA sequence: TGTGTCAGCAGTTTGACAGGGAGATTGAACACTGAAGCTTTCTTT. Protein sequence: CVSSLTGRLNTEAFF.

Notes on this clonotype: An end of the junction differs from the germline gene, which may be a read error. The V call is TRBV28, the J call TRBJ2-3; D may be TRBD2 (5 bases). This CDR3 spans 15 amino acids. Germline V gene sequence: CDR1 MDHEN, CDR2 SYDVKM. The CDR3 region has the DNA TGTACCAGCAGTCCTCTCGGGGATAGCACAGATACGCAGTATTTT. It yields the protein CTSSPLGDSTDTQYF.

This clonotype was counted a single time. An end of the junction differs from the germline gene, which may be a read error. This chain connects TRBV11-3 to TRBJ1-1; maybe TRBD1 (5 bases). The CDR3 is 12 amino acids. Germline CDR1 and CDR2: SGHNT and YENEEA. CDR3 loop: CVSNFGGTEAFF. CDR3 nucleotide sequence: TGTGTCAGCAACTTCGGGGGGACTGAAGCTTTCTTT.